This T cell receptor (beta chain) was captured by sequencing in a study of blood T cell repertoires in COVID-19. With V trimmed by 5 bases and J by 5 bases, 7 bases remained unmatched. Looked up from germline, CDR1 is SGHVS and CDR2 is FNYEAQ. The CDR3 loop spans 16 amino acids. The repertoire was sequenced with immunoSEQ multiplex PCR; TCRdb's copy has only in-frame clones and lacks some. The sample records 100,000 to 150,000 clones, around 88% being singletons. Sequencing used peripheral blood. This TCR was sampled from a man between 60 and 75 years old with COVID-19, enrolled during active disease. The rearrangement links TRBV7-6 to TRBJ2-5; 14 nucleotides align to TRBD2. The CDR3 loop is CASSPGGLAGVETQYF. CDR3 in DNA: TGTGCCAGCAGCCCGGGGGGACTAGCGGGGGTTGAGACCCAGTACTTC.